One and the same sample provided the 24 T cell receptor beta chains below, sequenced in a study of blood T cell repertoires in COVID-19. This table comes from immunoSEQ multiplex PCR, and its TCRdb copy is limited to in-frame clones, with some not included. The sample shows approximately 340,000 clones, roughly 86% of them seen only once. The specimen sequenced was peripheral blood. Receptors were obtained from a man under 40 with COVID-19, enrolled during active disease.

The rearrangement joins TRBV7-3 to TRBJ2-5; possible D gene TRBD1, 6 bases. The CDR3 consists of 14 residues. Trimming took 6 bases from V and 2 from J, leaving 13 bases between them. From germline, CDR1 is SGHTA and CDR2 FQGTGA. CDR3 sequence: CASSVQGGQETQYF. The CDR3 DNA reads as TGTGCCAGCAGTGTACAGGGTGGACAAGAGACCCAGTACTTC. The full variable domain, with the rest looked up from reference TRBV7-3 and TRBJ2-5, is GAGVSQTPSNKVTEKGKYVELRCDPISGHTALYWYRQSLGQGPEFLIYFQGTGAADDSGLPNDRFFAVRPEGSVSTLKIQRTERGDSAVYLCASSVQGGQETQYFGPGTRLLVL.

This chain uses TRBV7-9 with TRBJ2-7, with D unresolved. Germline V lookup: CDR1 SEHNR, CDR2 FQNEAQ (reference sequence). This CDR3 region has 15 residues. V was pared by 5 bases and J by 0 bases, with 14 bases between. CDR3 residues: CASSQTQVGSYEQYF. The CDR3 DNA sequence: TGTGCCAGCAGCCAGACCCAGGTGGGCTCCTACGAGCAGTACTTC.

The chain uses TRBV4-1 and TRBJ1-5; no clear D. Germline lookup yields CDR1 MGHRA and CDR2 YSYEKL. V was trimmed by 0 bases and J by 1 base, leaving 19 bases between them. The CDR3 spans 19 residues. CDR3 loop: CASSQEYTSLRLSNQPQHF. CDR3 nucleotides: TGCGCCAGCAGCCAAGAATACACCTCCCTGAGGTTGAGCAATCAGCCCCAGCATTTT.

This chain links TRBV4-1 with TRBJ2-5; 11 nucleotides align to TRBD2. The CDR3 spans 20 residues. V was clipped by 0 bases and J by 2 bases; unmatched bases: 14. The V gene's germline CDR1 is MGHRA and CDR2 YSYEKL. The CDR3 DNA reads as TGCGCCAGCAGCCAAGAAGGGCCTTATCTAGCGGGGGGTTCACAAGAGACCCAGTACTTC. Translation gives CASSQEGPYLAGGSQETQYF.

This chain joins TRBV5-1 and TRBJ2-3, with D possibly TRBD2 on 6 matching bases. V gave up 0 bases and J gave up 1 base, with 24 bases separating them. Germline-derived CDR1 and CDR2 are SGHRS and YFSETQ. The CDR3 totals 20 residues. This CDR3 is CASSLAIAEGRFVGTDTQYF. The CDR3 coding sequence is TGCGCCAGCAGCTTGGCTATAGCGGAGGGGAGGTTTGTCGGCACAGATACGCAGTATTTT.

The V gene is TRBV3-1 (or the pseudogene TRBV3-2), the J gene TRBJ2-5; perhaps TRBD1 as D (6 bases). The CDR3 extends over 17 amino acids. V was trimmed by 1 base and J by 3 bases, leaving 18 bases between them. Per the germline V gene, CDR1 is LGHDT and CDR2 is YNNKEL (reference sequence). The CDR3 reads CASSQGPYRESEETQYF. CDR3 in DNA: TGTGCCAGCAGCCAAGGTCCTTACAGGGAATCGGAAGAGACCCAGTACTTC.

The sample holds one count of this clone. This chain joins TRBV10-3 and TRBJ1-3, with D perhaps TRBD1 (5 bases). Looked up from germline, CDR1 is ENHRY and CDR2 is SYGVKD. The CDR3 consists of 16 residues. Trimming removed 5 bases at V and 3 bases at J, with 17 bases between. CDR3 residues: CAISPLGGSNGNTIYF. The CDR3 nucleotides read TGTGCCATCAGTCCCCTCGGGGGGTCTAATGGAAACACCATATATTTT.

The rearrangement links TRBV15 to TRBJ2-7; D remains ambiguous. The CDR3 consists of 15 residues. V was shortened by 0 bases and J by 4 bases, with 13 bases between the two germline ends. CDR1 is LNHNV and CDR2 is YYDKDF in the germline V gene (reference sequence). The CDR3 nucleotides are TGTGCCACCAGCAGAGAGGATCGCGGTGTTTACGAGCAGTACTTC. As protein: CATSREDRGVYEQYF.

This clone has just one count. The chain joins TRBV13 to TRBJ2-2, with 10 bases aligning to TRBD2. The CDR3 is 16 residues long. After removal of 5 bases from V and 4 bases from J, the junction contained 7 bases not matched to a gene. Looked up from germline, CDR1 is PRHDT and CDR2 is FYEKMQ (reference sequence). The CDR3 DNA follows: TGTGCCAGCAGCCCTCTAGCGGGGGTCCTCACCGGGGAGCTGTTTTTT. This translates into CASSPLAGVLTGELFF.

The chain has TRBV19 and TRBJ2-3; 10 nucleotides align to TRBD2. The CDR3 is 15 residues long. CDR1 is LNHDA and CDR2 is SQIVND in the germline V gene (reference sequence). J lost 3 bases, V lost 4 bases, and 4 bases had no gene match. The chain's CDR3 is CASSTAGGRTDTQYF. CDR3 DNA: TGTGCCAGTAGTACAGCGGGGGGGCGGACAGATACGCAGTATTTT. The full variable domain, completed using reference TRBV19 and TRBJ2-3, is DGGITQSPKYLFRKEGQNVTLSCEQNLNHDAMYWYRQDPGQGLRLIYYSQIVNDFQKGDIAEGYSVSREKKESFPLTVTSAQKNPTAFYLCASSTAGGRTDTQYFGPGTRLTVL.

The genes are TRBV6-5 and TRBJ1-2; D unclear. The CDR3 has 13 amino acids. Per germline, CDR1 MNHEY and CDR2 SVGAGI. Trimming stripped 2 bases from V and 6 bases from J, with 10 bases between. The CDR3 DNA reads TGTGCCAGCAGTTACCGGGGTAGGGATGGCTACACCTTC. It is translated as CASSYRGRDGYTF.

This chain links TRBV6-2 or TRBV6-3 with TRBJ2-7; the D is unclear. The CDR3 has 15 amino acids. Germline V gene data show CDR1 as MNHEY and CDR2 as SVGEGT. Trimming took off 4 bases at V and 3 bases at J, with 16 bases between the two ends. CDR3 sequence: CASSLFPGSGYEQYF. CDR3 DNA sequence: TGTGCCAGCAGTTTGTTTCCCGGGTCGGGCTACGAGCAGTACTTC.

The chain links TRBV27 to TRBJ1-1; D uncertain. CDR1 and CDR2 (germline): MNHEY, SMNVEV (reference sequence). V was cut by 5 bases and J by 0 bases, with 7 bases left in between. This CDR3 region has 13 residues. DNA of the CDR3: TGTGCCAGCAGTCGAGTCGTGAACACTGAAGCTTTCTTT. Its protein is CASSRVVNTEAFF.

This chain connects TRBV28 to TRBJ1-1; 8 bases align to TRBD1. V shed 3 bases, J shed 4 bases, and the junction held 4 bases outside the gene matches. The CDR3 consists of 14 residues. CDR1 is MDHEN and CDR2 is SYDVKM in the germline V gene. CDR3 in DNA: TGTGCCAGCAGTTTGACAGGGGTGAGCACTGAAGCTTTCTTT. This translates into CASSLTGVSTEAFF.

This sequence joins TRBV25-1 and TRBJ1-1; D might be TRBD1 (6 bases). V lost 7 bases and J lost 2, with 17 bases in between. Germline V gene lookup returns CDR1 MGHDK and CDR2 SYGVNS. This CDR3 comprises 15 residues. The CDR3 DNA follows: TGTGCCAGCATTCCGGGACACTCTCTAAACACTGAAGCTTTCTTT. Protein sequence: CASIPGHSLNTEAFF.

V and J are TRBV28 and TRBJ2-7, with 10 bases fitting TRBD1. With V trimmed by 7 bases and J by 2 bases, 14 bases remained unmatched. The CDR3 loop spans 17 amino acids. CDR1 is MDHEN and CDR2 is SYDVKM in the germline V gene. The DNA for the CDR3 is TGTGCCAGCAATGCCCGGGACAGGGGCTCTTATACCTACGAGCAGTACTTC. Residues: CASNARDRGSYTYEQYF. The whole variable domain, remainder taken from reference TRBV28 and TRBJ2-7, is DVKVTQSSRYLVKRTGEKVFLECVQDMDHENMFWYRQDPGLGLRLIYFSYDVKMKEKGDIPEGYSVSREKKERFSLILESASTNQTSMYLCASNARDRGSYTYEQYFGPGTRLTVT.

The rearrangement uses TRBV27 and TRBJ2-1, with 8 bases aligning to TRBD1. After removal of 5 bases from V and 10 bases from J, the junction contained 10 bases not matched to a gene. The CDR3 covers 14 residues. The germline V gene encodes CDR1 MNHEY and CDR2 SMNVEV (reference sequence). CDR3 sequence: CASSLGTGPIEQFF. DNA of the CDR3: TGTGCCAGCAGTCTCGGGACAGGCCCAATAGAGCAGTTCTTC.

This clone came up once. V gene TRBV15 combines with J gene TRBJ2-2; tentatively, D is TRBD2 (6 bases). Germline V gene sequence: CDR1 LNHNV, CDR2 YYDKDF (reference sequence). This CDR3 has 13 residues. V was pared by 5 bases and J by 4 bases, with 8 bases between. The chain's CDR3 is CATSLEGTGELFF. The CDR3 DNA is TGTGCCACCAGCTTGGAGGGCACCGGGGAGCTGTTTTTT.

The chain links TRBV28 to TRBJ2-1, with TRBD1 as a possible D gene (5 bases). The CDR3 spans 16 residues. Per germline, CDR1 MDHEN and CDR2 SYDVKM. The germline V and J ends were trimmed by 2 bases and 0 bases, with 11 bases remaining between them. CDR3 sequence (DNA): TGTGCCAGCAGTTTACTAGGGGCAGGCTCCTACAATGAGCAGTTCTTC. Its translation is CASSLLGAGSYNEQFF.

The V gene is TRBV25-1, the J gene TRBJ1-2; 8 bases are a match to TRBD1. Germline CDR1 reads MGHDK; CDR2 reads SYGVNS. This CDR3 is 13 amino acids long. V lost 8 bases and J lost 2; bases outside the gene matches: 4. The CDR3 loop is CASRGQGNYGYTF. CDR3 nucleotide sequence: TGTGCCAGCCGAGGACAGGGAAACTATGGCTACACCTTC.

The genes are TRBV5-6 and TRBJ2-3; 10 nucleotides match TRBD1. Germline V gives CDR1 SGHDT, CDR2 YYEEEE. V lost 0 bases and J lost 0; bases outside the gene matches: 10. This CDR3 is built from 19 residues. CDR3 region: CASSLATTGGHFSTDTQYF. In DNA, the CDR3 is TGTGCCAGCAGCTTGGCCACGACAGGGGGCCATTTTAGCACAGATACGCAGTATTTT.

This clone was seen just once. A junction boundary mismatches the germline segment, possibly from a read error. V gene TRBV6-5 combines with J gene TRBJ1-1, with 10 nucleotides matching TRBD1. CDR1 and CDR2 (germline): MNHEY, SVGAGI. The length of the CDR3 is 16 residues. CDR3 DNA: TGTGCCAGCAGTTACAGGGGGACAGGGGTGAAGACTGAAGCTTTCTTT. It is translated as CASSYRGTGVKTEAFF.

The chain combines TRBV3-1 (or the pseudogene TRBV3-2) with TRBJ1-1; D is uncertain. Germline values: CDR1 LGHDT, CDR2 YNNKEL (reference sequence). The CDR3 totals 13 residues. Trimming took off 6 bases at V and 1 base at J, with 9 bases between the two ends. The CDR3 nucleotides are TGTGCCAGCAGGGCTCTCTCGAACACTGAAGCTTTCTTT. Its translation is CASRALSNTEAFF.

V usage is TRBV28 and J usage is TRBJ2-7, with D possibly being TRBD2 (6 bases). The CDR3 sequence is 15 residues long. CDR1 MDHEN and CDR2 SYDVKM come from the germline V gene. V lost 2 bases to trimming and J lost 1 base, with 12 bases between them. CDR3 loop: CASSLRASASYEQYF. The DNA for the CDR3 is TGTGCCAGCAGTTTACGGGCTAGCGCTTCCTACGAGCAGTACTTC.